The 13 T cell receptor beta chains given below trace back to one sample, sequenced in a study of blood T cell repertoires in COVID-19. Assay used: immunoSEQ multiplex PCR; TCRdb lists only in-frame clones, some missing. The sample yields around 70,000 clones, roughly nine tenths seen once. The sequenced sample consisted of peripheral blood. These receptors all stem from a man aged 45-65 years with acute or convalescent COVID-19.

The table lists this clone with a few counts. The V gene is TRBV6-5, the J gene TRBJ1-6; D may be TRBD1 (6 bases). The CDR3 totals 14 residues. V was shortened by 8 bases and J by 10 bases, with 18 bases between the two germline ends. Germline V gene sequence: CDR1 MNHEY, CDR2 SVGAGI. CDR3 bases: TGTGCCAGCGGCGAGACAGGAGGAGGCTCACCCCTCCACTTT. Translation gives CASGETGGGSPLHF.

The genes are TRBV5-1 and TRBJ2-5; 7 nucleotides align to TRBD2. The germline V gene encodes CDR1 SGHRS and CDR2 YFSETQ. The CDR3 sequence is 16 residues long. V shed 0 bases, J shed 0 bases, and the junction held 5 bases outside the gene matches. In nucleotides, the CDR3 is TGCGCCAGCAGCTTGGAATGGGGGGGGTACCAAGAGACCCAGTACTTC. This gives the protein CASSLEWGGYQETQYF.

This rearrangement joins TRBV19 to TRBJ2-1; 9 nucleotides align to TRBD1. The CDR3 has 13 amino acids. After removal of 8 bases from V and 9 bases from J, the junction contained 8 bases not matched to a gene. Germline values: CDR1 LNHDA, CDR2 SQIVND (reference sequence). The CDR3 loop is CASSGQGTGEQFF. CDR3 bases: TGTGCCAGTTCGGGACAGGGTACGGGTGAGCAGTTCTTC.

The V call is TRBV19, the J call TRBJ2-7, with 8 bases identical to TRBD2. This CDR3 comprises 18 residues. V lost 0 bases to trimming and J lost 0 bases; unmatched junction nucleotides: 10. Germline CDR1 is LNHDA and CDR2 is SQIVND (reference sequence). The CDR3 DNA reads TGTGCCAGTAGTATAGATCGGGAACTAGCGGTGTACTCCTACGAGCAGTACTTC. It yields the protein CASSIDRELAVYSYEQYF.

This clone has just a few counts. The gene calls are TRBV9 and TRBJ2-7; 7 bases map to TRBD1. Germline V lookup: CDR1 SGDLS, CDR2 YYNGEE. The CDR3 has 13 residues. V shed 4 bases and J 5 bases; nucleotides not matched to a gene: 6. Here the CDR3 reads CASSFKTGHEQYF. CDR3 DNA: TGTGCCAGCAGCTTCAAGACAGGGCACGAGCAGTACTTC.

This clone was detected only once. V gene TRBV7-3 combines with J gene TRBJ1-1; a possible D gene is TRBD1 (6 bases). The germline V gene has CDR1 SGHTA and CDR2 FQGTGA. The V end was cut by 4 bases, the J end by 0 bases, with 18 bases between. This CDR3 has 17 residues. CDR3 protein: CASSSTFGQLMNTEAFF. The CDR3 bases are TGTGCCAGCAGCTCGACTTTTGGACAGCTAATGAACACTGAAGCTTTCTTT.

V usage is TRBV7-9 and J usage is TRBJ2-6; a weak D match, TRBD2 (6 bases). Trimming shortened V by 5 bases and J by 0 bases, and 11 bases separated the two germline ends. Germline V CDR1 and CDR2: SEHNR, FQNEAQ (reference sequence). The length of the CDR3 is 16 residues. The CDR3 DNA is TGTGCCAGCAGCGAGGTCGGGGGCTCTGGGGCCAACGTCCTGACTTTC. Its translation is CASSEVGGSGANVLTF.

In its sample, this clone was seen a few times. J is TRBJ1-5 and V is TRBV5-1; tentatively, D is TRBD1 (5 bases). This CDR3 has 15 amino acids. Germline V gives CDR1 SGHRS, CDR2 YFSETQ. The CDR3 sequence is CASRDRPYSNQPQHF. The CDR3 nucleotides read TGCGCAAGTCGCGACAGACCCTATAGCAATCAGCCCCAGCATTTT.

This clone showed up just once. DNA for the CDR3: TGTGCCAGCAGTTACTCGGGACTAGCGGGGGGAAATGAGCAGTTCTTC. This encodes CASSYSGLAGGNEQFF. The chain has TRBV6-5 and TRBJ2-1; 15 bases match TRBD2. Germline V lookup: CDR1 MNHEY, CDR2 SVGAGI. The V and J ends lost 0 bases and 7 bases, in that order; junction bases with no gene match: 1. The CDR3 is 16 amino acids.

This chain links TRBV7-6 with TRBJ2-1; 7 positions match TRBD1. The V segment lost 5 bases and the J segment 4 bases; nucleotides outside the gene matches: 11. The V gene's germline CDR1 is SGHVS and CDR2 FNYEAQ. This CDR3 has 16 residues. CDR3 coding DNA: TGTGCCAGCAGCCCTCAGTTAGGGGGCTCGTACAATGAGCAGTTCTTC. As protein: CASSPQLGGSYNEQFF.

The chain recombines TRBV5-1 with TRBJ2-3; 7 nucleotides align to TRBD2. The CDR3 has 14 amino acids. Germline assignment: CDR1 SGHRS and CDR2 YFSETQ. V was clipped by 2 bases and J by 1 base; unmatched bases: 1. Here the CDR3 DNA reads TGCGCCAGCAGCTTTGGGGGGGGCACAGATACGCAGTATTTT. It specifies CASSFGGGTDTQYF.

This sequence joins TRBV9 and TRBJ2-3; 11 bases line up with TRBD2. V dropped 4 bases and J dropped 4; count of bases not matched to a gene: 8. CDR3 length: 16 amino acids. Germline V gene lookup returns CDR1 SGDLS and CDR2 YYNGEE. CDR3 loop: CASSPRLAGISDTQYF. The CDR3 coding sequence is TGTGCCAGCAGCCCCCGACTAGCGGGAATTTCAGATACGCAGTATTTT.

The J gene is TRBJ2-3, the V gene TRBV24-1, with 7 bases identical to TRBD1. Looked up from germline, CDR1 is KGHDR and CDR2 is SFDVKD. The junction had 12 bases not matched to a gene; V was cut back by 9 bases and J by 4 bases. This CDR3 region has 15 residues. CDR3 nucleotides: TGTGCCACCGTAAGTCGGACAGGCGCTTCAGATACGCAGTATTTT. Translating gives CATVSRTGASDTQYF.